These 15 T cell receptor beta chains were all obtained from the same sample, sequenced in a study of cytomegalovirus exposure and HLA in healthy donors. The repertoire was sequenced with immunoSEQ multiplex PCR; TCRdb's copy has only in-frame clones and lacks some. The sample lists a few hundred thousand clones; around 86% were seen once. The specimen was PBMCs. These receptor sequences come from a woman between 18 and 29 years old in good health and CMV-seronegative.

Only one count was recorded for this clone. This chain uses TRBV5-6 with TRBJ1-2, with D hard to call. The CDR3 runs to 14 residues. Germline V lookup: CDR1 SGHDT, CDR2 YYEEEE. Trimming removed 0 bases at V and 7 bases at J, with 13 bases between. Here the CDR3 reads CASSLGSAVGGYTF. In DNA, the CDR3 is TGTGCCAGCAGCTTGGGGTCCGCGGTTGGTGGCTACACCTTC.

The chain joins TRBV30 to TRBJ1-1; D perhaps matches TRBD1 (5 bases). Germline V lookup: CDR1 GTSNPN, CDR2 SVGIG (reference sequence). The germline V and J ends were trimmed by 3 bases and 4 bases, with 15 bases remaining between them. The CDR3 has 14 residues. The CDR3 reads CAWSAGPGGTEAFF. The CDR3 DNA follows: TGTGCCTGGAGCGCCGGCCCGGGGGGCACTGAAGCTTTCTTT. The full variable domain, completed using reference TRBV30 and TRBJ1-1, is SQTIHQWPATLVQPVGSPLSLECTVEGTSNPNLYWYRQAAGRGLQLLFYSVGIGQISSEVPQNLSASRPQDRQFILSSKKLLLSDSGFYLCAWSAGPGGTEAFFGQGTRLTVV.

The chain links TRBV18 to TRBJ2-1; D is perhaps TRBD1 (5 bases). Trimming removed 3 bases from V and 4 bases from J, with 13 bases in between. Germline loops: CDR1 KGHSH, CDR2 LQKENI. CDR3 length: 15 amino acids. The CDR3, as DNA: TGTGCCAGCTCACCCCTACCCCGACAGTACAATGAGCAGTTCTTC. The encoded protein is CASSPLPRQYNEQFF.

This chain uses TRBV5-1 with TRBJ1-2; 7 bases fit TRBD1. The CDR3 is made up of 13 amino acids. CDR1 SGHRS and CDR2 YFSETQ come from the germline V gene. The junction had 9 bases not matched to a gene; V was cut back by 6 bases and J by 7 bases. CDR3 in amino acids: CASNRGEGTGYTF. In DNA form, the CDR3 reads TGCGCCAGCAACAGGGGTGAAGGGACTGGCTACACCTTC.

The J gene is TRBJ2-7, the V gene TRBV7-9; TRBD1 matches 10 bases. The CDR3 extends over 15 amino acids. CDR1 is SEHNR and CDR2 is FQNEAQ in the germline V gene (reference sequence). The V segment lost 1 base and the J segment 3 bases; nucleotides outside the gene matches: 3. CDR3 residues: CASSLVGDRGYEQYF. DNA of the CDR3: TGTGCCAGCAGCTTAGTCGGGGACAGGGGCTACGAGCAGTACTTC.

J is TRBJ2-7 and V is TRBV28, with a possible D match to TRBD1 (6 bases). From germline, CDR1 is MDHEN and CDR2 SYDVKM. V shed 5 bases and J shed 4 bases, with 18 bases lying between them. This CDR3 has 15 residues. The CDR3 nucleotides read TGTGCCAGCAGTCCCCTACAGGGTTCGGAATACGAGCAGTACTTC. Its protein is CASSPLQGSEYEQYF.

The V and J genes are TRBV7-3 and TRBJ2-7, with unresolved D. This CDR3 comprises 13 residues. Germline-derived CDR1 and CDR2 are SGHTA and FQGTGA. Trimming left V 2 bases short and J 0 bases short, with 5 bases between. The chain's CDR3 is CASSLWPSYEQYF. Here the CDR3 DNA reads TGTGCCAGCAGCTTATGGCCCTCCTACGAGCAGTACTTC.

The chain carries TRBV6-1 and TRBJ2-1; a weak D match, TRBD2 (6 bases). This CDR3 comprises 14 residues. The V gene's germline CDR1 is MNHNS and CDR2 SASEGT. V lost 5 bases, J lost 4 bases, and 12 bases lay in between. DNA of the CDR3: TGTGCCAGCAGTCCGGGACTGCTTTACAATGAGCAGTTCTTC. Its protein product is CASSPGLLYNEQFF.

The V gene is TRBV7-2, the J gene TRBJ2-5; D is perhaps TRBD2 (5 bases). Germline V lookup: CDR1 SGHTA, CDR2 FQGNSA. V lost 5 bases, J lost 5 bases, and 15 bases lay in between. The CDR3 has 14 amino acids. The CDR3 nucleotides are TGTGCCAGCAGCACCCGATCCAGAGGGGAGACCCAGTACTTC. Translated: CASSTRSRGETQYF.

V gene TRBV7-9 combines with J gene TRBJ1-5, with no clear D. Trimming shortened V by 3 bases and J by 4 bases, and 13 bases separated the two germline ends. From germline, CDR1 is SEHNR and CDR2 FQNEAQ (reference sequence). The CDR3 is 15 residues long. CDR3 in DNA: TGTGCCAGCAGCTTGAGCCTAGACGGAAATCAGCCCCAGCATTTT. Its translation: CASSLSLDGNQPQHF.

This clone was picked up one time. The chain has TRBV9 and TRBJ1-2; no reliable D call. Germline-derived CDR1 and CDR2 are SGDLS and YYNGEE. This CDR3 spans 15 amino acids. V lost 2 bases to trimming and J lost 2 bases, with 13 bases between them. For the CDR3, the DNA is TGTGCCAGCAGCGTTTCCCCAGTAAACAACTATGGCTACACCTTC. Translating gives CASSVSPVNNYGYTF.

The table lists this clone with a count of one. The chain has TRBV2 and TRBJ2-1, with D maybe TRBD2 (5 bases). V lost 4 bases and J 8 bases, leaving 21 bases between the germline ends. The CDR3 totals 16 residues. Germline CDR1 reads SNHLY; CDR2 reads FYNNEI. CDR3 amino acids: CASSVPPAPLGDEQFF. The CDR3, as DNA: TGTGCCAGCAGTGTCCCACCCGCACCCCTCGGGGATGAGCAGTTCTTC.

V and J are TRBV7-2 and TRBJ2-7, with 7 bases identical to TRBD2. V gave up 5 bases and J gave up 4 bases; unmatched junction bases: 8. Germline assignment: CDR1 SGHTA and CDR2 FQGNSA. This CDR3 has 14 amino acids. CDR3 bases: TGTGCCAGCAGCCCCCAGGGAGCGGGATACGAGCAGTACTTC. Translation gives CASSPQGAGYEQYF.

V usage is TRBV6-1 and J usage is TRBJ2-4, with D possibly TRBD2 on 6 matching bases. The CDR3 sequence is 12 residues long. Per the germline V gene, CDR1 is MNHNS and CDR2 is SASEGT. Trimming removed 5 bases from V and 13 bases from J, with 15 bases in between. The CDR3 region has the DNA TGTGCCAGCAGTTTAGCGGACACACCCCAGTACTTC. Protein sequence: CASSLADTPQYF.

The gene calls are TRBV30 and TRBJ2-7; the D gene is possibly TRBD2 (5 bases). Per germline, CDR1 GTSNPN and CDR2 SVGIG (reference sequence). This CDR3 contains 16 residues. Deletions cut 5 bases from V and 3 bases from J, with 23 bases between. The CDR3 DNA reads TGTGCCTGGGGCACAACCTATGCCGGGAAGTTCTACGAGCAGTACTTC. It is translated as CAWGTTYAGKFYEQYF. Filled out from reference TRBV30 and TRBJ2-7, the complete variable domain reads SQTIHQWPATLVQPVGSPLSLECTVEGTSNPNLYWYRQAAGRGLQLLFYSVGIGQISSEVPQNLSASRPQDRQFILSSKKLLLSDSGFYLCAWGTTYAGKFYEQYFGPGTRLTVT.